The 28 T cell receptor beta chains in this list originate from one sample, sequenced in a study of sequential checkpoint blockade in melanoma. The treatment denotes: randomized to nivolumab then ipilimumab (arm A) or the reverse (arm B). Libraries were prepared by immunoSEQ multiplex PCR; TCRdb keeps only in-frame clonotypes and omits some of them. The table has some 16,000 clones, about 80% seen once. This material consisted of CD8+ T cells sorted from blood (inferred from file names), taken from a patient given nivolumab and ipilimumab in sequence. These TCRs come from a human donor with melanoma.

This chain connects TRBV5-1 to TRBJ2-2; D perhaps matches TRBD2 (5 bases). From germline, CDR1 is SGHRS and CDR2 YFSETQ. The CDR3 spans 14 residues. Trimming left V 5 bases short and J 5 bases short, with 13 bases between. DNA of the CDR3: TGCGCCAGCAGGGGAAGCTCGGGAACCGGGGAGCTGTTTTTT. As protein: CASRGSSGTGELFF.

The rearrangement uses TRBV28 and TRBJ1-3; D perhaps matches TRBD1 (5 bases). CDR1 and CDR2 (germline): MDHEN, SYDVKM. This CDR3 is 15 amino acids long. Trimming removed 1 base from V and 2 bases from J, with 9 bases in between. The CDR3 coding sequence is TGTGCCAGCAGTTTATCATCAGGGACTGGAAACACCATATATTTT. Translation: CASSLSSGTGNTIYF.

The rearrangement links TRBV30 to TRBJ2-7; 11 bases are shared with TRBD2. Germline assignment: CDR1 GTSNPN and CDR2 SVGIG (reference sequence). The CDR3 contains 16 residues. Unmatched junction bases numbered 10, after V lost 0 bases and J lost 6 bases. CDR3 sequence (DNA): TGTGCCTGGAGTGTGGTAGCGGGAGGGCCCTCCCCCGAGCAGTACTTC. Translating it yields CAWSVVAGGPSPEQYF.

The chain recombines TRBV4-1 with TRBJ2-7, with a weak D call TRBD2 (5 bases). The CDR3 has 16 residues. V lost 0 bases to trimming and J lost 0 bases, with 12 bases between them. Germline CDR1 and CDR2: MGHRA and YSYEKL. The chain's CDR3 is CASSQDTTGSSYEQYF. CDR3 nucleotides: TGCGCCAGCAGCCAAGATACGACGGGGAGCTCCTACGAGCAGTACTTC.

V usage is TRBV6-1 and J usage is TRBJ2-7, with TRBD1 matching over 8 bases. This CDR3 is built from 14 residues. Germline values: CDR1 MNHNS, CDR2 SASEGT. V was clipped by 5 bases and J by 5 bases; unmatched bases: 8. The CDR3 DNA follows: TGTGCCAGCAGTCCAGGACAGGGAGGCCACGAGCAGTACTTC. Protein product: CASSPGQGGHEQYF.

This rearrangement joins TRBV6-5 to TRBJ2-7; maybe TRBD1 (6 bases). Trimming cost V 2 bases and J 3 bases, with 14 bases left between them. Germline lookup yields CDR1 MNHEY and CDR2 SVGAGI. The CDR3 totals 15 residues. The CDR3 sequence: CASSYGAGAHYEQYF. Written as DNA, the CDR3 is TGTGCCAGCAGTTACGGGGCAGGGGCCCACTACGAGCAGTACTTC.

This clone came up once. This chain joins TRBV19 and TRBJ1-1, with D uncertain. Germline CDR1 is LNHDA and CDR2 is SQIVND (reference sequence). There are 16 residues in the CDR3. The germline V and J ends were trimmed by 4 bases and 1 base, with 16 bases remaining between them. CDR3 in amino acids: CASSTLESAQNTEAFF. The CDR3 DNA reads as TGTGCCAGTAGTACCCTGGAGAGCGCCCAGAACACTGAAGCTTTCTTT. The full variable domain, rest sourced from reference TRBV19 and TRBJ1-1, is DGGITQSPKYLFRKEGQNVTLSCEQNLNHDAMYWYRQDPGQGLRLIYYSQIVNDFQKGDIAEGYSVSREKKESFPLTVTSAQKNPTAFYLCASSTLESAQNTEAFFGQGTRLTVV.

The chain combines TRBV7-3 with TRBJ1-2; 12 positions match TRBD1. CDR3 size: 13 residues. The V and J ends lost 5 bases and 7 bases, in that order; junction bases with no gene match: 2. Germline-derived CDR1 and CDR2 are SGHTA and FQGTGA. Written as DNA, the CDR3 is TGTGCCAGCAGCCTGGGACAGGGGGCTGGCTACACCTTC. Amino acid sequence: CASSLGQGAGYTF.

The chain is built from TRBV7-9 and TRBJ2-7; possibly TRBD1 for D (6 bases). CDR3 length: 15 residues. Between the trimmed V and J ends, which lost 2 bases and 5 bases, there was a span of 16 bases. Germline V gives CDR1 SEHNR, CDR2 FQNEAQ (reference sequence). CDR3 nucleotides: TGTGCCAGCAGCTTAATCCCGACAGGCGCCCACGAGCAGTACTTC. Protein product: CASSLIPTGAHEQYF.

This chain joins TRBV30 and TRBJ2-7; TRBD1 agrees at 7 bases. Germline loops: CDR1 GTSNPN, CDR2 SVGIG (reference sequence). CDR3 size: 16 residues. V shed 2 bases and J 5 bases; nucleotides not matched to a gene: 15. The CDR3 reads CAWSFTQGERPNEQYF. The CDR3 nucleotides are TGTGCCTGGAGTTTTACTCAGGGGGAAAGACCCAACGAGCAGTACTTC.

This clone was counted between two and nine times. V and J are TRBV2 and TRBJ2-3; 15 nucleotides align to TRBD2. V lost 3 bases, J lost 3 bases, and 4 bases stayed unmatched. This CDR3 is 17 amino acids long. Germline lookup yields CDR1 SNHLY and CDR2 FYNNEI. This CDR3 reads CASSDGGLAGGTDTQYF. The DNA for the CDR3 is TGTGCCAGCAGTGACGGGGGACTAGCGGGGGGAACAGATACGCAGTATTTT. Using reference TRBV2 and TRBJ2-3 for the parts outside the CDR3, the full variable domain is EPEVTQTPSHQVTQMGQEVILRCVPISNHLYFYWYRQILGQKVEFLVSFYNNEISEKSEIFDDQFSVERPDGSNFTLKIRSTKLEDSAMYFCASSDGGLAGGTDTQYFGPGTRLTVL.

The V gene is TRBV19, the J gene TRBJ2-7; 7 bases align to TRBD1. V dropped 5 bases and J dropped 2; count of bases not matched to a gene: 9. The CDR3 totals 15 residues. Per germline, CDR1 LNHDA and CDR2 SQIVND (reference sequence). Here the CDR3 DNA reads TGTGCCAGTAGTTCGCGCAGGGGGAATACCTACGAGCAGTACTTC. Translation gives CASSSRRGNTYEQYF.

This clone showed up just once. V is TRBV4-1 and J is TRBJ1-5, with 7 bases matching TRBD1. CDR3 length: 16 amino acids. Trimming cost V 0 bases and J 2 bases; bases outside gene matches: 4. Germline assignment: CDR1 MGHRA and CDR2 YSYEKL. The CDR3 bases are TGCGCCAGCAGCCAAGAAGTAGGACAGGGCAATCAGCCCCAGCATTTT. Translating gives CASSQEVGQGNQPQHF.

This rearrangement joins TRBV5-4 to TRBJ2-7; possibly TRBD2 for D (6 bases). V was shortened by 2 bases and J by 7 bases, with 10 bases between the two germline ends. The germline gives CDR1 SGHNT, CDR2 YYREEE (reference sequence). The CDR3 covers 12 residues. In DNA, the CDR3 is TGTGCCAGCAGCTTAGGGACTGGGGAGCAGTACTTC. Protein sequence: CASSLGTGEQYF.

The chain uses TRBV6-5 and TRBJ2-7; 10 bases agree with TRBD1. With 7 bases clipped from V and 1 base from J, the junction kept 4 bases outside the gene matches. The CDR3 totals 14 residues. Germline lookup yields CDR1 MNHEY and CDR2 SVGAGI. The CDR3 region is CASTPGQGSYEQYF. The CDR3 bases are TGTGCCAGCACTCCGGGACAGGGGTCCTACGAGCAGTACTTC.

This chain connects TRBV5-1 to TRBJ1-4; a possible D gene is TRBD1 (5 bases). CDR1 is SGHRS, CDR2 YFSETQ, per germline. With 4 bases removed from V and 8 bases from J, the gap between germline ends came to 21 bases. The CDR3 length is 16 residues. Here the CDR3 DNA reads TGCGCCAGCAGCCCCTGGACAAGGCCCCCTCAAGAAAAACTGTTTTTT. Its protein is CASSPWTRPPQEKLFF.

This chain links TRBV29-1 with TRBJ2-7; 7 nucleotides agree with TRBD1. Unmatched junction bases numbered 4, after V lost 5 bases and J lost 0 bases. CDR3 length equals 13 residues. The germline V gene has CDR1 SQVTM and CDR2 ANQGSEA. CDR3 sequence reads: CSVRTGSSYEQYF. The DNA for the CDR3 is TGCAGCGTTAGGACAGGATCCTCCTACGAGCAGTACTTC.

V usage is TRBV5-1 and J usage is TRBJ2-7, with TRBD1 matching over 7 bases. CDR1 SGHRS and CDR2 YFSETQ come from the germline V gene. V dropped 0 bases and J dropped 2; count of bases not matched to a gene: 8. This CDR3 has 16 residues. The CDR3 is CASSLGTGFRPYEQYF. DNA for the CDR3: TGCGCCAGCAGCTTGGGGACAGGATTTAGGCCCTACGAGCAGTACTTC.

The chain couples TRBV18 to TRBJ1-5; weak D call: TRBD1 (6 bases). Germline V gene data show CDR1 as KGHSH and CDR2 as LQKENI. The CDR3 loop spans 14 amino acids. Between the trimmed V and J ends, which lost 2 bases and 6 bases, there was a span of 11 bases. The CDR3 sequence is CASSPGGGGQPQHF. As DNA, the CDR3 is TGTGCCAGCTCACCAGGGGGCGGGGGTCAGCCCCAGCATTTT.

The chain recombines TRBV6-5 with TRBJ2-7; weak D call: TRBD1 (6 bases). The V gene's germline CDR1 is MNHEY and CDR2 SVGAGI. This CDR3 is built from 15 residues. V was pared by 7 bases and J by 2 bases, with 18 bases between. CDR3: CASTPSAGVPYEQYF. The CDR3 coding sequence is TGTGCCAGCACTCCCTCCGCAGGGGTTCCCTACGAGCAGTACTTC.

The chain combines TRBV4-1 with TRBJ1-4, with D hard to call. The germline V gene has CDR1 MGHRA and CDR2 YSYEKL. The CDR3 spans 14 residues. The ends were cut back, 5 bases at V and 4 bases at J, with 11 bases in the middle. The CDR3: CASSRVGDNEKLFF. The DNA for the CDR3 is TGCGCCAGCAGCAGGGTCGGGGATAATGAAAAACTGTTTTTT.

The rearrangement uses TRBV6-5 and TRBJ1-5; D may be TRBD1 (6 bases). In germline, CDR1 is MNHEY, CDR2 SVGAGI. V lost 0 bases and J lost 5, with 14 bases in between. The CDR3 has 16 residues. The CDR3 DNA reads TGTGCCAGCAGTTACTCATTACAGGGTCCCGATCAGCCCCAGCATTTT. This codes for CASSYSLQGPDQPQHF.

This chain links TRBV7-2 with TRBJ2-7; 10 nucleotides match TRBD1. From germline, CDR1 is SGHTA and CDR2 FQGNSA. Trimming took 5 bases from V and 1 from J; bases not matched to a gene: 14. The CDR3 totals 18 residues. The CDR3 here is CASSLRDRGPPSSYEQYF. CDR3 nucleotide sequence: TGTGCCAGCAGCCTCCGGGACAGGGGACCCCCCTCTTCCTACGAGCAGTACTTC.

The V call is TRBV7-9, the J call TRBJ1-2; D is unresolved. Germline lookup yields CDR1 SEHNR and CDR2 FQNEAQ (reference sequence). Between the trimmed V and J ends, which lost 5 bases and 5 bases, there was a span of 12 bases. This CDR3 has 13 residues. The CDR3 DNA reads as TGTGCCAGCAGCAGCGGGAATTATTATGGCTACACCTTC. Encoded protein: CASSSGNYYGYTF.

This chain links TRBV19 with TRBJ2-7; D is possibly TRBD1 (7 bases). This CDR3 comprises 14 residues. Germline CDR1 LNHDA, CDR2 SQIVND (reference sequence). The ends were cut back, 4 bases at V and 5 bases at J, with 15 bases in the middle. The chain's CDR3 is CASSNRGLVDEQYF. The DNA for the CDR3 is TGTGCCAGTAGTAACAGGGGACTCGTGGACGAGCAGTACTTC.

V is TRBV27 and J is TRBJ2-7; 8 bases match TRBD1. Per germline, CDR1 MNHEY and CDR2 SMNVEV (reference sequence). Unmatched junction bases numbered 4, after V lost 1 base and J lost 5 bases. The CDR3 covers 14 residues. The CDR3 DNA reads as TGTGCCAGCAGTTTATTGACAGGGGACAACGAGCAGTACTTC. Residues: CASSLLTGDNEQYF.

The V and J genes are TRBV7-2 and TRBJ2-7, with D possibly being TRBD1 (6 bases). The CDR3 covers 14 residues. The germline gives CDR1 SGHTA, CDR2 FQGNSA. V was cut by 5 bases and J by 11 bases, with 22 bases left in between. CDR3 residues: CASSPPGHFPGKYF. CDR3 nucleotide sequence: TGTGCCAGCAGCCCTCCGGGACACTTCCCAGGGAAGTACTTC.

The chain recombines TRBV4-3 with TRBJ1-5; D is uncertain. From germline, CDR1 is LGHNA and CDR2 YSLEER. Trimming removed 0 bases at V and 0 bases at J, with 12 bases between. This CDR3 has 17 residues. The DNA of the CDR3 is TGCGCCAGCAGCCAAGATTGGCCGGGAAATAGCAATCAGCCCCAGCATTTT. Its protein is CASSQDWPGNSNQPQHF.